The clone carrying this T cell receptor beta chain was detected ten times or more. The antigen is unknown. The data were obtained in a study of identical twins. TCRdb recomputed calls from the 5' RACE reads with MiXCR, one row per CDR3 protein. The profile shows 200,000 to 300,000 distinct CDR3 sequences, about 7% of them singletons. Deletions cut 4 bases from V and 1 base from J, with 4 bases between. CDR1 is MGHDK, CDR2 SYGVNS, per germline. The CDR3 totals 12 residues. No donor was unhealthy or non-Caucasian. General observations from the study: Insertions were fewer in abundant cord blood beta clonotypes, whereas memory repertoires showed none of this pattern. Models underestimated out-of-frame TCR alpha sharing in monozygotic twins.

These data are also associated with another study on yellow fever vaccine responses in identical twins.

This chain joins TRBV25-1 and TRBJ1-1; D remains ambiguous. This receptor was identified in a woman between 18 and 29 years old in good health. The sample was memory (CD45RO+) T cells sorted from blood. CDR3 in DNA: TGTGCCAGCAGTGGTCCGAACACTGAAGCTTTCTTT. Encoded protein: CASSGPNTEAFF.